This TCR delta chain was identified in a study of Vδ1+ human thymocytes. The sorted cells were CD3+ Vdelta1+ Vdelta2- thymocytes from alphabeta-depleted thymus. About this clone itself: Its antigen remains unidentified. Compared with germline, one end of the junction differs, possibly owing to a read error.

Sequences come from RNA converted to cDNA by reverse transcription. CDR3 amplicons came from multiplex PCR with pooled V-gene forward and constant-region reverse primers. TCRdb redid the clone calls on the multiplex PCR reads with CATT. The table has 80,000 or so delta-chain clones, approximately 37% seen once. CDR3 length equals 16 residues. Germline CDR1 TSWWSYY, CDR2 QGS. Study-level findings and limits: Thymic delta-chain repertoires held roughly 18% Vdelta2 sequences and few Vdelta3, despite high sort purity. Highly polyclonal TRG and TRD repertoires with Gaussian CDR3 length distributions appeared in thymus. Bulk repertoire data may be misinterpreted because of unexpected Vdelta2 sequences. TRG sequences recurred across donors, whereas TRD sequences stayed essentially private.

V usage is TRDV1 and J usage is TRDJ1; 9 positions match TRDD3. Sequencing was performed on Vdelta1+ gamma-delta thymocytes from the thymus. Stated subset: FACS-sorted CD3+ TCRalphabeta- TCRVdelta1+ TCRVdelta2- thymocytes. The sequence came from a boy younger than two who had congenital heart surgery. CDR3 in DNA: TGTGCTCTTGGGGGTATACTGGGGGAGCACACCGATAGACTCATCTTT. Protein product: CALGGILGEHTDRLIF.